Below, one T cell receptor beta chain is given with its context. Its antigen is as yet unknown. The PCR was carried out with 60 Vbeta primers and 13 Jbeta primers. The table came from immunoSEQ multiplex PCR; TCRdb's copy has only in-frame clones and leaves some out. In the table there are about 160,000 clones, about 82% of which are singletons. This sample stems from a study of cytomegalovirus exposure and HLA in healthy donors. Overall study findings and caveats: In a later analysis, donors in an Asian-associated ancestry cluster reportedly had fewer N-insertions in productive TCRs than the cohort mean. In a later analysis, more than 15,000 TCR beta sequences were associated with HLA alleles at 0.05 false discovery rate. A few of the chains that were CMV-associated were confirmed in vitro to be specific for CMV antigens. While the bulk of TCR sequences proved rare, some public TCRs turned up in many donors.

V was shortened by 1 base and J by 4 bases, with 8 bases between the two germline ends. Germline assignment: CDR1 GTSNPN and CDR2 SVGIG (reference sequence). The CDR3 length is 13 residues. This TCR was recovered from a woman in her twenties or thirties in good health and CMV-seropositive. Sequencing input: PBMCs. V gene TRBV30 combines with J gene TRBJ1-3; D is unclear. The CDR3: CAWSAVSGNTIYF. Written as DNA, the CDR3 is TGTGCCTGGAGTGCGGTTTCGGGAAACACCATATATTTT.